The 10 T cell receptor beta chains below come from one sample, sequenced in a study of OX40 agonist ivuxolimab in advanced cancers. Only in-frame clones appear in the TCRdb table, and some are missing; sequencing was by immunoSEQ multiplex PCR. Of 25,000 or so clones detected, under 90% appear once; the ten largest clones hold approximately 13%. Source: CD4+ or CD8+ T cells sorted from blood, taken in a trial of the OX40 agonist ivuxolimab. The receptor set was obtained from an adult with an advanced solid tumor such as melanoma, head and neck, liver or kidney cancer.

In this sample, this clone is medium-sized. This sequence joins TRBV19 and TRBJ2-7, with D perhaps matching TRBD2 (6 bases). This CDR3 region has 14 residues. The germline gives CDR1 LNHDA, CDR2 SQIVND (reference sequence). Trimming stripped 3 bases from V and 6 bases from J, with 15 bases between. CDR3 DNA sequence: TGTGCCAGTAGTATTTGGGCTAGCGCGACCGAGCAGTACTTC. Its protein product is CASSIWASATEQYF.

The CDR3 DNA follows: TGTGCCAGCAGCTTGGGGCAGGGATCCTACGAGCAGTACTTC. Protein sequence: CASSLGQGSYEQYF. The chain employs TRBV5-6 and TRBJ2-7; D may be TRBD1 (5 bases). Germline CDR1 SGHDT, CDR2 YYEEEE. The CDR3 is made up of 14 amino acids. The germline V and J ends were trimmed by 0 bases and 1 base, with 8 bases remaining between them.

This clone was detected only once. The rearrangement uses TRBV10-3 and TRBJ2-7, with 7 bases fitting TRBD1. The junction had 11 bases not matched to a gene; V was cut back by 5 bases and J by 1 base. The CDR3 extends over 16 amino acids. Looked up from germline, CDR1 is ENHRY and CDR2 is SYGVKD. The CDR3 DNA reads as TGTGCCATCAGTCCCCTAGCCGACAGGGAGTCCTACGAGCAGTACTTC. Its protein is CAISPLADRESYEQYF.

The V gene is TRBV5-1, the J gene TRBJ2-4; D call uncertain. Trimming removed 0 bases at V and 4 bases at J, with 2 bases between. Germline V gene sequence: CDR1 SGHRS, CDR2 YFSETQ. The CDR3 sequence is 12 residues long. The CDR3 region is CASSLEKNIQYF. CDR3 nucleotides: TGCGCCAGCAGCTTGGAGAAAAACATTCAGTACTTC.

This clone came up once. The CDR3 nucleotides read TGTGCCAGCAGCTTGGGCCCCGCCGACGAGCAGTACTTC. Its protein is CASSLGPADEQYF. The genes are TRBV5-6 and TRBJ2-7; unclear D gene. The germline V gene has CDR1 SGHDT and CDR2 YYEEEE. The V gene lost 0 bases and the J gene lost 5 bases, with 9 bases spanning the gap. The CDR3 sequence is 13 residues long. The entire variable domain, with the rest obtained from reference TRBV5-6 and TRBJ2-7, is as follows: DAGVTQSPTHLIKTRGQQVTLRCSPKSGHDTVSWYQQALGQGPQFIFQYYEEEERQRGNFPDRFSGHQFPNYSSELNVNALLLGDSALYLCASSLGPADEQYFGPGTRLTVT.

This clone is deemed medium-sized (0.01 to 0.1%). The chain employs TRBV7-8 and TRBJ1-6, with D uncertain. This CDR3 is built from 17 residues. Trimming left V 4 bases short and J 0 bases short, with 13 bases between. The germline V gene encodes CDR1 SGHVS and CDR2 FQNEAQ. CDR3 sequence reads: CASSSTGGPSYNSPLHF. CDR3 DNA: TGTGCCAGCAGCTCGACCGGTGGTCCCTCCTATAATTCACCCCTCCACTTT.

The V call is TRBV9, the J call TRBJ1-1, with 9 nucleotides matching TRBD1. Unmatched junction bases numbered 1, after V lost 0 bases and J lost 4 bases. This CDR3 contains 14 residues. Germline CDR1 is SGDLS and CDR2 is YYNGEE. This CDR3 reads CASSVGDRVTEAFF. The CDR3 region has the DNA TGTGCCAGCAGCGTAGGGGACAGGGTCACTGAAGCTTTCTTT. Using reference TRBV9 and TRBJ1-1 for the parts outside the CDR3, the full variable domain is DSGVTQTPKHLITATGQRVTLRCSPRSGDLSVYWYQQSLDQGLQFLIQYYNGEERAKGNILERFSAQQFPDLHSELNLSSLELGDSALYFCASSVGDRVTEAFFGQGTRLTVV.

V and J are TRBV7-8 and TRBJ2-1; 12 bases map to TRBD2. J lost 9 bases, V lost 4 bases, and 7 bases had no gene match. The CDR3 has 15 amino acids. Per the germline V gene, CDR1 is SGHVS and CDR2 is FQNEAQ. CDR3 nucleotides: TGTGCCAGCAGCTCACTAGCGGGGGGCCCCCCTGAGCAGTTCTTC. As protein: CASSSLAGGPPEQFF.

The genes are TRBV29-1 and TRBJ2-1, with D hard to call. V gave up 1 base and J gave up 0 bases, with 10 bases separating them. CDR1 and CDR2 from the germline V gene are SQVTM and ANQGSEA. The CDR3 extends over 15 amino acids. The CDR3 spells CSVEGWESSYNEQFF. The CDR3 coding sequence is TGCAGCGTTGAAGGTTGGGAAAGCTCCTACAATGAGCAGTTCTTC.

This clone was seen only once. V gene TRBV6-5 combines with J gene TRBJ2-7; 9 bases are a match to TRBD1. The CDR3 is 13 residues long. In germline, CDR1 is MNHEY, CDR2 SVGAGI. With 0 bases clipped from V and 6 bases from J, the junction kept 0 bases outside the gene matches. CDR3 sequence (DNA): TGTGCCAGCAGTTACTCGGACAGGGGCGAGCAGTACTTC. It codes for CASSYSDRGEQYF.